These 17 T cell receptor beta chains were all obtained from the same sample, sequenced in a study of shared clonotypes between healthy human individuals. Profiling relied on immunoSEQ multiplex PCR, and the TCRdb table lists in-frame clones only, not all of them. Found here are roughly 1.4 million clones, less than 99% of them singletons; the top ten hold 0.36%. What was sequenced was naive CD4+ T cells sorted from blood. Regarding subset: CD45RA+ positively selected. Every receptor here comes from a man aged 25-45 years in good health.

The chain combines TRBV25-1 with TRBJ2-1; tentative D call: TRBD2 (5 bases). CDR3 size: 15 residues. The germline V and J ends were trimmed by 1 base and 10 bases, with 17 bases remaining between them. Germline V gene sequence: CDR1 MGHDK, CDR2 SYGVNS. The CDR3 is CASSESKGERAEQFF. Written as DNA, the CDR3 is TGTGCCAGCAGTGAATCGAAGGGAGAAAGAGCCGAGCAGTTCTTC.

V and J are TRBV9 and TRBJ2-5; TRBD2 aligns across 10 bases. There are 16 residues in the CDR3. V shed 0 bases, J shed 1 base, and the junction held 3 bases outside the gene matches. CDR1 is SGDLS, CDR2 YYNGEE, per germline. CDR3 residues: CASSVGSGRGQETQYF. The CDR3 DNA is TGTGCCAGCAGCGTAGGCAGCGGGAGGGGCCAAGAGACCCAGTACTTC.

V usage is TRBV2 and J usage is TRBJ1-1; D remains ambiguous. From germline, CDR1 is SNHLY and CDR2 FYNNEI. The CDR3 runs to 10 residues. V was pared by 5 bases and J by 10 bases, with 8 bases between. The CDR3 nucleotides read TGTGCCAGCAGTCCAGAGGGAGCTTTCTTT. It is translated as CASSPEGAFF.

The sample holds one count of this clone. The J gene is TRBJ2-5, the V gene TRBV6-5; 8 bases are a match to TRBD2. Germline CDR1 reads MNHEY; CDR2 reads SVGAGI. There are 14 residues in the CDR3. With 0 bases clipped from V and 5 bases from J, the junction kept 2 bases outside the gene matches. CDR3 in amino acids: CASSYSRLAETQYF. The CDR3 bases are TGTGCCAGCAGTTACTCCCGACTAGCGGAGACCCAGTACTTC.

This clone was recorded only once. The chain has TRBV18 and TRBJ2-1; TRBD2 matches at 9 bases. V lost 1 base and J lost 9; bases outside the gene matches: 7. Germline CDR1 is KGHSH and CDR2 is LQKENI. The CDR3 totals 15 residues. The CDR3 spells CASSPLAGVGSEQFF. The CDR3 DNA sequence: TGTGCCAGCTCACCACTAGCGGGAGTCGGAAGTGAGCAGTTCTTC.

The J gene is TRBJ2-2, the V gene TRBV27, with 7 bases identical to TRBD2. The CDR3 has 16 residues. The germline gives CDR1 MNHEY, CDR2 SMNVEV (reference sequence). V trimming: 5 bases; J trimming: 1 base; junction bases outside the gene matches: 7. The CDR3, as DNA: TGTGCCAGCAGTCGGCGGGGGAGGCTGAACACCGGGGAGCTGTTTTTT. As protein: CASSRRGRLNTGELFF.

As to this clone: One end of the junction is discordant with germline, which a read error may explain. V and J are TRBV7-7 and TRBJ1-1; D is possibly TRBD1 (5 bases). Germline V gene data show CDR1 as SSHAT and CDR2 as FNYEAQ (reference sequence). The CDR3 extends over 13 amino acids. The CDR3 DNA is TGTGCTAGCAGCTTATCCAGGGAAACTGAAGCTTTCTTT. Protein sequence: CASSLSRETEAFF.

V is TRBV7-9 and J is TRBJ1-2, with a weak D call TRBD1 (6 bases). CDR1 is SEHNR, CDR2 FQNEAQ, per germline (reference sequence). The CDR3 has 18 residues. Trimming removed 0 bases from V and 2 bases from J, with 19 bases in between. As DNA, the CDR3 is TGTGCCAGCAGCTTAGCTATTTCTCCAGGGGCGGGGAACTATGGCTACACCTTC. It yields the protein CASSLAISPGAGNYGYTF.

The CDR3 DNA is TGCGCCAGCAGCGATCTCCGACAGGGTTTCGACGAGCAGTACTTC. Translation: CASSDLRQGFDEQYF. This chain uses TRBV4-1 with TRBJ2-7, with TRBD1 matching 7 bases. The trim removed 5 bases at V and 5 bases at J, leaving 12 bases unmatched. The length of the CDR3 is 15 residues. The germline gives CDR1 MGHRA, CDR2 YSYEKL.

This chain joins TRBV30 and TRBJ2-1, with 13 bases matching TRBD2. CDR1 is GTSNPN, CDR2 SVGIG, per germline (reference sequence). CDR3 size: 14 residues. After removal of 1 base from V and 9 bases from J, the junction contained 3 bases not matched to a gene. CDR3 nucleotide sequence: TGTGCCTGGAGTGGACTAGCGGGAGGTGGTGAGCAGTTCTTC. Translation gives CAWSGLAGGGEQFF.

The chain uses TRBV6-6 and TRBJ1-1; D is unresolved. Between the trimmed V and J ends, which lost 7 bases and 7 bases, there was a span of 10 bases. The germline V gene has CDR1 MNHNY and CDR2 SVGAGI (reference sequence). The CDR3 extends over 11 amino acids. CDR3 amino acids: CASNNWGEAFF. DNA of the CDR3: TGTGCCAGCAACAATTGGGGTGAAGCTTTCTTT.

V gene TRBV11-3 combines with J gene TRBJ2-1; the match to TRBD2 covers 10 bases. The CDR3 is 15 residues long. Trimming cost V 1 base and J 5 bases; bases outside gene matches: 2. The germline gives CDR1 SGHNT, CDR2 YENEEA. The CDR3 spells CASSLGTSGDNEQFF. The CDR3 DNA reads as TGTGCCAGCAGCTTAGGGACTAGCGGCGACAATGAGCAGTTCTTC. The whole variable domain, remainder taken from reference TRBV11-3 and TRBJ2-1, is EAGVVQSPRYKIIEKKQPVAFWCNPISGHNTLYWYLQNLGQGPELLIRYENEEAVDDSQLPKDRFSAERLKGVDSTLKIQPAELGDSAVYLCASSLGTSGDNEQFFGPGTRLTVL.

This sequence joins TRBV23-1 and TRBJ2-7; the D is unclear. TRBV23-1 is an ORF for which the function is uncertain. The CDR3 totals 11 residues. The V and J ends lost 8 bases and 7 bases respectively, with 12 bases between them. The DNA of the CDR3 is TGCGCCAGCCACCACCGCGCGGAGCAGTACTTC. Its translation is CASHHRAEQYF.

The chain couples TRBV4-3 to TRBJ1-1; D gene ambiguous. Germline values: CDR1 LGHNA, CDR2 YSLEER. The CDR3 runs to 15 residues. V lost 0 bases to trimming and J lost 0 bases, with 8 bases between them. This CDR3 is CASSQDQFLNTEAFF. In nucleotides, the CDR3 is TGCGCCAGCAGCCAAGATCAATTCTTGAACACTGAAGCTTTCTTT.

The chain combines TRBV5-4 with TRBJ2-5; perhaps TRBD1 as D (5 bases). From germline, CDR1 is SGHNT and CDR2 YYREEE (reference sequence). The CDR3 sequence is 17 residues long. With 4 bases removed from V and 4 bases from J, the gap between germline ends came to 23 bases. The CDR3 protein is CASSTSGKAGRSETQYF. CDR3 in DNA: TGTGCCAGCAGCACATCAGGGAAGGCAGGACGGTCAGAGACCCAGTACTTC.

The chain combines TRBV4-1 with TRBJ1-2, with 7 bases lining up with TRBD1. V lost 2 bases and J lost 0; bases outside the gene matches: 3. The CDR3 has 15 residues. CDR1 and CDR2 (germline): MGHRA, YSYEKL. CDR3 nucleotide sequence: TGCGCCAGCAGCCAACCGGGACAGACTAACTATGGCTACACCTTC. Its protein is CASSQPGQTNYGYTF.

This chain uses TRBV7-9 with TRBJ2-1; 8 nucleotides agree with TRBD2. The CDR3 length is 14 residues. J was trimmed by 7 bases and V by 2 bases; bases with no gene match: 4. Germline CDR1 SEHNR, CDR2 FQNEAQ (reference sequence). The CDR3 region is CASSLTKRENEQFF. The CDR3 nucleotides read TGTGCCAGCAGCTTAACGAAGCGGGAGAATGAGCAGTTCTTC.